These T cell receptor beta chains were read from a single sample in a study of control samples from healthy donors and cancer patients. Profiling relied on immunoSEQ multiplex PCR, and the TCRdb table lists in-frame clones only, not all of them. The sample includes 150,000 or so clones, over 85% of them seen just once. Sequenced input: blood. The source of these receptors is a man between 18 and 29 years old in good health. CDR3s include the opening cysteine and the closing phenylalanine or tryptophan. D genes are given only for firm matches. Clone size appears in some rows only: once, few, many, or a class for an expanded clone.

V	D	J	size	CDR3	DNA
TRBV19	.	TRBJ2-7	.	CASGGAPSTSEQYF	TGTGCCAGCGGGGGAGCCCCGTCCACCTCCGAGCAGTACTTC
TRBV6-5	.	TRBJ2-3	.	CASNPRKTSTDTQYF	TGTGCCAGCAACCCTCGGAAGACTAGCACAGATACGCAGTATTTT
TRBV28	.	TRBJ1-2	.	CASSLSPNGFSGGYTF	TGTGCCAGCAGTTTAAGCCCCAACGGGTTTTCAGGTGGCTACACCTTC
TRBV27	TRBD2	TRBJ2-7	once	CASRLVAGESYEQYF	TGTGCCAGCAGACTCGTAGCGGGAGAGTCCTACGAGCAGTACTTC
TRBV28	.	TRBJ1-4	.	CASSLFSSARPRKLFF	TGTGCCAGCAGTTTATTTTCCTCCGCCAGACCGAGAAAACTGTTTTTT
TRBV6-4	TRBD1	TRBJ2-1	.	CASSDAPTGRNNEQFF	TGTGCCAGCAGTGACGCCCCGACAGGGAGAAACAATGAGCAGTTCTTC
TRBV28	.	TRBJ1-1	.	CASSLESNEAFF	TGTGCCAGCAGTTTAGAGTCGAATGAAGCTTTCTTT
TRBV9	TRBD1	TRBJ1-3	.	CASSVEGQSGNTIYF	TGTGCCAGCAGCGTAGAGGGACAGAGCGGAAACACCATATATTTT
TRBV7-6	TRBD2	TRBJ2-2	.	CASSLARSGGTNTGELFF	TGTGCCAGCAGCTTAGCCCGTAGCGGGGGGACGAACACCGGGGAGCTGTTTTTT
TRBV5-8	.	TRBJ1-5	.	CASSLMGGGGQPQHF	TGTGCCAGCAGCTTGATGGGGGGAGGAGGTCAGCCCCAGCATTTT
TRBV29-1	.	TRBJ1-2	.	CSVEDRHYGYTF	TGCAGCGTTGAAGATCGACACTATGGCTACACCTTC
TRBV4-1	TRBD1	TRBJ2-7	.	CASSRRGTGDYEQYF	TGCGCCAGCAGCCGTCGAGGAACAGGGGACTACGAGCAGTACTTC
TRBV6-5	.	TRBJ2-7	.	CASSYRPPYEQYF	TGTGCCAGCAGTTACCGACCCCCCTACGAGCAGTACTTC
TRBV4-3	.	TRBJ1-1	.	CASSQDLGLGTEAFF	TGCGCCAGCAGCCAAGATCTGGGATTGGGCACTGAAGCTTTCTTT
TRBV3-1/TRBV3-2	.	TRBJ2-3	.	CASSQDRVRAGDTQYF	TGTGCCAGCAGCCAAGATAGAGTCAGGGCGGGAGATACGCAGTATTTT
TRBV7-2	.	TRBJ2-7	.	CASSPVPRYYEQYF	TGTGCCAGCAGCCCCGTTCCACGCTATTACGAGCAGTACTTC
TRBV19	TRBD1	TRBJ2-7	.	CATSGGLNEQYF	TGTGCCACCTCAGGGGGCCTTAACGAGCAGTACTTC
TRBV9	TRBD2	TRBJ2-7	.	CASSVTGGGPSYEQYF	TGTGCCAGCAGCGTAACGGGGGGGGGCCCCTCCTACGAGCAGTACTTC
TRBV19	.	TRBJ1-2	few	CASSSLDFSGYTF	TGTGCCAGTAGTTCCCTGGATTTCAGCGGCTACACCTTC
TRBV11-3	.	TRBJ2-1	once	CASSPKHNEQFF	TGTGCCAGCAGCCCCAAACACAATGAGCAGTTCTTC
TRBV9	.	TRBJ1-1	.	CASSVVAAPNTEAFF	TGTGCCAGCAGCGTAGTGGCGGCCCCGAACACTGAAGCTTTCTTT
TRBV5-5	.	TRBJ2-5	.	CASSFAETQYF	TGTGCCAGCAGCTTTGCAGAGACCCAGTACTTC
TRBV30	TRBD2	TRBJ2-1	.	CAWSTLAGGLHEQFF	TGTGCCTGGAGCACACTAGCGGGGGGGCTCCATGAGCAGTTCTTC
TRBV6-2/TRBV6-3	.	TRBJ1-6	.	CASSFMAGTRSPLHF	TGTGCCAGCAGTTTCATGGCCGGCACGCGGTCACCCCTCCACTTT
TRBV7-2	.	TRBJ2-5	.	CASSLGGFVTQYF	TGTGCCAGCAGCTTAGGTGGATTTGTGACCCAGTACTTC
TRBV7-8	.	TRBJ1-1	.	CASTQSRGTEAFF	TGTGCCAGCACCCAGTCCCGGGGCACTGAAGCTTTCTTT
TRBV5-1	.	TRBJ1-5	.	CASSLKVRGAERQPQHF	TGCGCCAGCAGCTTGAAGGTACGGGGGGCAGAGAGACAGCCCCAGCATTTT
TRBV19	TRBD1	TRBJ2-3	.	CASSEDRWTDTQYF	TGTGCCAGTAGTGAGGACAGGTGGACAGATACGCAGTATTTT